This TCR beta chain was identified in a study of CD8+ T cells in alopecia areata (dated by TCRdb to about 2018). The study in broad terms: The treated patients took part in an open-label pilot trial in which moderate-to-severe alopecia areata was treated with oral tofacitinib at 5 to 10 mg twice daily. Patients stayed on tofacitinib for 6 to 18 months and then had 6 months of follow-up off drug so that delayed response and recurrence could be assessed. In treated patients, disease severity was measured using the SALT score, which gives the percentage of scalp surface area affected. In both human patients and the C3H/HeJ mouse model, the study applied high-throughput TCRbeta sequencing to look at T cell clonal expansion in alopecia areata. On the human side, TCRbeta sequencing was run on scalp tissue and on sorted CD4+ and CD8+ peripheral blood T cells from healthy controls and from alopecia areata patients with either patchy or totalis/universalis disease. Biopsies were taken from tofacitinib-treated patients at baseline and at 4 and 24 weeks of treatment, and a later scalp biopsy was taken in several of the tofacitinib-treated patients. Clonality in the scalp was compared among normal scalp (n=4), patchy alopecia areata scalp (n=8), and alopecia totalis/universalis scalp (n=8). The RNA source kit depended on sample type: the PAXgene miRNA kit for fixed scalp, the miRNeasy kit for PBMCs, and the RNeasy kit for mouse skin. TCRbeta CDR3 regions were amplified by immunoSEQ multiplex PCR with 35 Vbeta forward and 13 Jbeta reverse primers.

The intended sense of this specimen's treatment or condition label: oral pan-JAK inhibitor, 5-10 mg twice daily. Lesional scalp punch biopsies and peripheral blood were collected from alopecia areata patients. After PBMCs were isolated by density centrifugation and stained for CD3, CD4 and CD8, a FACSAria was used to sort CD4+ and CD8+ T cells. What the authors observed across the whole study: Shared TCR sequences between patients were less evident than in mice, which may be partly attributable to HLA diversity in the patient population. During tofacitinib treatment, many expanded lesional clones stuck around in both scalp and blood, and this persistence may partly explain why relapse happens after treatment is stopped. The treated cohort was small, with a single nonresponder, so links between baseline CD8+ expansion and response need larger studies. Unlike mouse skin, where gammadelta T cells dominate, normal human skin contains resident alphabeta T cells that get sequenced too, which complicates analysis of the scalp TCR repertoire. Scalp clonality and the number of expanded CD8+ clones among the top 100 scalp clones were significantly decreased by tofacitinib. Higher clonality and more expanded CD8+ clones were observed in lesional scalp than in normal scalp, particularly in alopecia totalis/universalis, a finding suggestive of antigenic drive.

V and J lose 5 bases and 4 bases, and a span of 9 bases separates them. Taken from the germline V gene, the CDR1 and CDR2 loops are MGHDK and SYGVNS. From the cysteine up to the phenylalanine, the CDR3 has a length of 12 residues. The retained sequence is limited to the CDR3, 36 bases, with the frame set at the first base. For this clone: Its antigen remains unidentified. Per-base qualities were not stored, and no clone one base away is much larger.

The library was generated by the immunoSEQ multiplex PCR assay. RNA was extracted from all samples and reverse transcribed into cDNA as template for TCR sequencing. SuperScript III was used for first-strand cDNA synthesis, primed with a 2:1 mix of oligo-dT and random hexamers. A synthetic immune receptor repertoire was used to measure amplification bias, and any remaining bias was corrected computationally. Regarding the original processing steps: Raw reads were preprocessed to remove errors, and CDR3 was defined by IMGT conventions from the conserved cysteine to phenylalanine. To get clonality, Shannon entropy was normalized by log2 of the number of productive unique TCRs and the result was subtracted from 1. Whether scalp clones were CD4 or CD8 was inferred by matching scalp TCRbeta sequences against CD4 and CD8 repertoires sorted from blood. TCRdb provides this immuneACCESS table in a form limited to in-frame rearrangements. Some clones are lacking; in checked studies, under half of them reflect an unresolved V gene, and why the rest are absent is not known. The V and J calls and clone size were taken over from that table, and D and trimming were inferred from the DNA. This sample comprises about 60,000 clones, about half of them detected only once. The ten largest clones capture about 20% of the sample.

The specimen comprised CD8+ T cells sorted from blood, sampled at approximately week 36, from a patient treated with tofacitinib. The clonotype comes from a human donor with alopecia areata. The receptor chain draws on TRBV25-1 and TRBJ2-7, with TRBD2 as a weak D call on 6 bases. In nucleotide form, the sequence is TGTGCCAGCAGTTGGCGGGGTTACGAGCAGTACTTC. This encodes CASSWRGYEQYF.